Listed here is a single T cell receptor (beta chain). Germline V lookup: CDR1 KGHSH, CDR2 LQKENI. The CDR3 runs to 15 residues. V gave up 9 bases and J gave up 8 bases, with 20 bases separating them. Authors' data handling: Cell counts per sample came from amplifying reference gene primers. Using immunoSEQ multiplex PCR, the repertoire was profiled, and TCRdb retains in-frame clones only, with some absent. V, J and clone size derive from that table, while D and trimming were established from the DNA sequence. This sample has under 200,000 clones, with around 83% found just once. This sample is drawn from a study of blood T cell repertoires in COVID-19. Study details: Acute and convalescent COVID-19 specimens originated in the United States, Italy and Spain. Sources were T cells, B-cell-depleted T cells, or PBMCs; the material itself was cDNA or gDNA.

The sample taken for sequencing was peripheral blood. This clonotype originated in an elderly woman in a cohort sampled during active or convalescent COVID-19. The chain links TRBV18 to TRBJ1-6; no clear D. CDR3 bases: TGTGCCAGTTCCCCCCAAGAGACTACGCATTCACCCCTCCACTTT. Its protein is CASSPQETTHSPLHF.